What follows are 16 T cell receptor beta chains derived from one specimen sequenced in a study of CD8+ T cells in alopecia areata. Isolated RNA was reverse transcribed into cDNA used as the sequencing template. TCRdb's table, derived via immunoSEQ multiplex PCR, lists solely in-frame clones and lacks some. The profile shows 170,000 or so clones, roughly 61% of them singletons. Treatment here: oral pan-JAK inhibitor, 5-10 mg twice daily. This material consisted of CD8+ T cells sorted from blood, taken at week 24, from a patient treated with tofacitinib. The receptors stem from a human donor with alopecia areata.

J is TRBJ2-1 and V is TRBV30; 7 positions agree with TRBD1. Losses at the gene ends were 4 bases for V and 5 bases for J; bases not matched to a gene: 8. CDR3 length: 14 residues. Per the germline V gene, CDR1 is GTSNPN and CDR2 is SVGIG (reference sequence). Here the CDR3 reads CAWNEGGINNEQFF. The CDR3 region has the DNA TGTGCCTGGAATGAAGGGGGCATCAACAATGAGCAGTTCTTC.

DNA for the CDR3: TGTGCCAGCTCACTCGGGAGAATCTTTCGGCCCCCAAATTCACCCCTCCACTTT. This sequence encodes CASSLGRIFRPPNSPLHF. The V and J genes are TRBV18 and TRBJ1-6; D call uncertain. Germline values: CDR1 KGHSH, CDR2 LQKENI. CDR3 length: 18 amino acids. V was shortened by 4 bases and J by 7 bases, with 23 bases between the two germline ends.

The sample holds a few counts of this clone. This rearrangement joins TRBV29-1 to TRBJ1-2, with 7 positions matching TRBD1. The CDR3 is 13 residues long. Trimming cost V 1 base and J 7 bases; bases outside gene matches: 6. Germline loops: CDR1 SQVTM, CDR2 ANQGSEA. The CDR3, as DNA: TGCAGCGTTGAAGGACAGGGCGTCCGTGGCTACACCTTC. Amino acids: CSVEGQGVRGYTF.

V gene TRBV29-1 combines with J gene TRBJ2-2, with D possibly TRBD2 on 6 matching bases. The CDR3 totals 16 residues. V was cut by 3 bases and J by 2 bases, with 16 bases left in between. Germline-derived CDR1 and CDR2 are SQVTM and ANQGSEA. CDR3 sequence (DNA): TGCAGCGTTGAGGTGGGGGAGGCCTTAAACACCGGGGAGCTGTTTTTT. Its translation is CSVEVGEALNTGELFF.

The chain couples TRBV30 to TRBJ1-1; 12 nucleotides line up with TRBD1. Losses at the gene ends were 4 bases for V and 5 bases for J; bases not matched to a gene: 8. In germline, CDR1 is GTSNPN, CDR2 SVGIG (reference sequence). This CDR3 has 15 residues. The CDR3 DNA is TGTGCCTGGACCGGGACAGGGGGCTTTGGGACTGAAGCTTTCTTT. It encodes CAWTGTGGFGTEAFF.

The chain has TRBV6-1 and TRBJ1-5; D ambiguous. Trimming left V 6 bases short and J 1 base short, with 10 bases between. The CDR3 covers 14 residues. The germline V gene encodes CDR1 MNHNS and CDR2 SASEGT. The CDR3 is CASSPVMSNQPQHF. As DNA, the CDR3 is TGTGCCAGCAGCCCCGTTATGAGCAATCAGCCCCAGCATTTT.

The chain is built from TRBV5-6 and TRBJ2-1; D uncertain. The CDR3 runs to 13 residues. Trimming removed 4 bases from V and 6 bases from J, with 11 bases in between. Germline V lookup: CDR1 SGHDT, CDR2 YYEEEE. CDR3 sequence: CASSPGSLNEQFF. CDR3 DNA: TGTGCCAGCAGCCCGGGCAGTCTCAATGAGCAGTTCTTC.

For the CDR3, the DNA is TGCAGCGTTGTTCCCACGCAACCGACAGTATTTTACGAGCAGTACTTC. This sequence encodes CSVVPTQPTVFYEQYF. This rearrangement joins TRBV29-1 to TRBJ2-7; D might be TRBD1 (5 bases). The germline V gene has CDR1 SQVTM and CDR2 ANQGSEA. Between the trimmed V and J ends, which lost 4 bases and 4 bases, there was a span of 23 bases. The CDR3 totals 16 residues.

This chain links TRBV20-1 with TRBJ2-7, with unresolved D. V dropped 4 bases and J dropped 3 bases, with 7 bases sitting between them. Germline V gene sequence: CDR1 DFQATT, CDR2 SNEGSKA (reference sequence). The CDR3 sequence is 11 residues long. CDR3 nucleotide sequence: TGCAGTGCTAACGACGGCTACGAGCAGTACTTC. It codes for CSANDGYEQYF.

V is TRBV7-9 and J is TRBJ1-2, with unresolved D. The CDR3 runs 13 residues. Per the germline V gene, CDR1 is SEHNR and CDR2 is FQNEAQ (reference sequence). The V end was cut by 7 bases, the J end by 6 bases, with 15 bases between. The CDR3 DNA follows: TGTGCCAGCACCTCAAGTCTGGCTAATGGCTACACCTTC. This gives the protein CASTSSLANGYTF.

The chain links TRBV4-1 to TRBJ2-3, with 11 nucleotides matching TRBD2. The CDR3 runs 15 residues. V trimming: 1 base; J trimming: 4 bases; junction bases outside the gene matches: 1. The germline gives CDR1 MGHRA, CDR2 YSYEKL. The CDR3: CASSQVAGGSDTQYF. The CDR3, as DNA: TGCGCCAGCAGCCAAGTAGCGGGGGGGTCAGATACGCAGTATTTT.

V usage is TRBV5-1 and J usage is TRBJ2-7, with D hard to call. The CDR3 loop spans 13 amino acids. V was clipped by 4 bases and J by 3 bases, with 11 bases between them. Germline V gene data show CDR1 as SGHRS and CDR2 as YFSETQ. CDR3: CASSAATNYEQYF. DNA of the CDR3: TGCGCCAGCAGCGCTGCCACAAACTACGAGCAGTACTTC.

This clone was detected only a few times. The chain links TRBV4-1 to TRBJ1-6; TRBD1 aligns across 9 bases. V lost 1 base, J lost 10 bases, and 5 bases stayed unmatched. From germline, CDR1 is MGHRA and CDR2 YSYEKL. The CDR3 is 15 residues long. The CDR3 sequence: CASSQGTGEGSPLHF. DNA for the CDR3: TGCGCCAGCAGCCAAGGGACAGGGGAAGGATCACCCCTCCACTTT.

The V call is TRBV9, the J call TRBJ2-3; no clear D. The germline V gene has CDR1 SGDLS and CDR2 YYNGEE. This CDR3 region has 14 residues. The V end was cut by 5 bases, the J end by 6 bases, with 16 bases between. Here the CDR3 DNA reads TGTGCCAGCAGACCAACAACCCTCCCGGATACGCAGTATTTT. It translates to CASRPTTLPDTQYF.

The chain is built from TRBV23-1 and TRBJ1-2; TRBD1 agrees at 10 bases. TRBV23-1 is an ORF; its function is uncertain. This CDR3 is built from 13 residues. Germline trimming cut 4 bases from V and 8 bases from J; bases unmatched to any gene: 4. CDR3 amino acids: CASSRGTGEGYTF. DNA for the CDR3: TGCGCCAGCAGTCGCGGGACAGGGGAAGGCTACACCTTC.

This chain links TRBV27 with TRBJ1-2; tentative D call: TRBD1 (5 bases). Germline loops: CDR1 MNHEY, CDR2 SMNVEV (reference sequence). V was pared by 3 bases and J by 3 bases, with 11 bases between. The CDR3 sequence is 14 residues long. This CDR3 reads CASSFAGSDYGYTF. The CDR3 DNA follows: TGTGCCAGCAGTTTTGCAGGGAGTGACTATGGCTACACCTTC.